This entry concerns a single T cell receptor beta chain. The CDR3 loop spans 18 amino acids. Germline CDR1 and CDR2: LGHNA and YSLEER. Trimming took 3 bases from V and 2 from J; bases not matched to a gene: 10. The data derive from a study of cytomegalovirus exposure and HLA in healthy donors. 13 Jbeta primers and 60 Vbeta primers were used for the PCR. Produced via immunoSEQ multiplex PCR; TCRdb's table is partial and in-frame only. The data hold some 150,000 clones, with around 80% observed a single time. Nominally healthy donors were sampled, though unrecorded immune exposures were likely. The sequenced material came from PBMCs. The clonotype originates from a woman in her 50s in good health and CMV-seronegative. The chain recombines TRBV4-3 with TRBJ2-1, with 10 positions matching TRBD2. The CDR3 sequence is CASSQWQTSGFAYNEQFF. CDR3 nucleotides: TGCGCCAGCAGCCAGTGGCAGACTAGCGGGTTTGCCTACAATGAGCAGTTCTTC.